At least ten counts were recorded for the clone carrying this T cell receptor (beta chain). These data originate in a study of breast tumors, draining lymph nodes, adjacent tissues. V was pared by 4 bases and J by 1 base, with 16 bases between. Germline CDR1 is SNHLY and CDR2 is FYNNEI. CDR3 length equals 16 residues. TCRdb reprocessed the multiplex PCR reads with MiXCR, giving one entry per CDR3 protein. The table lists some 52,000 distinct CDR3 sequences, approximately 45% of them singletons. This chain joins TRBV2 and TRBJ2-5; D might be TRBD2 (5 bases). Sequenced input: breast tumor tissue. The receptor was isolated from a female donor with breast cancer. Some clones in this sample may be carry-over from other donors' samples. The CDR3 DNA reads TGTGCCAGCAGTGTAAGTGATGGGAGCCCCCAAGAGACCCAGTACTTC. Amino acid sequence: CASSVSDGSPQETQYF.